This paragraph reports one T cell receptor beta chain. The CDR3 has 16 amino acids. Germline V gene data show CDR1 as SGHRS and CDR2 as YFSETQ. V gave up 3 bases and J gave up 5 bases, with 21 bases separating them. Sequenced by immunoSEQ multiplex PCR; TCRdb stores in-frame clones only, minus some. Here the sample spans about 88,000 clones, under 95% being singletons. The record originates from a study of technical replicates of blood from several donors. The chain employs TRBV5-1 and TRBJ2-7; D perhaps matches TRBD1 (6 bases). The sequenced sample consisted of T cells isolated from PBMCs. The sequence was collected from a human donor in good health. This CDR3 is CASSSALQGKSHEQYF. CDR3 nucleotide sequence: TGCGCCAGCAGCTCGGCGCTTCAGGGGAAATCCCACGAGCAGTACTTC.